The text below deals with one T cell receptor (beta chain). Its antigen is unidentified. Trimming took 6 bases from V and 1 from J, leaving 15 bases between them. CDR3 length: 15 residues. The germline CDR1 and CDR2 sequences are SGHVS and FNYEAQ. The source of the sample is a study of cytomegalovirus exposure and HLA in healthy donors. Study-level background: An earlier analysis identified fewer than 130 million unique TCR beta sequences in about 200 million T cells. Regarding the study as a whole: The authors reported that TCR beta sequences could predict HLA-A and HLA-B alleles. These predictions were accurate for most subjects in the first cohort. Presence/absence analyses supposed approximately even sequencing depth among donors. There was a cluster of highly shared sequence variants that was likely a sequencing artifact.

A multiplex PCR was run with 60 Vbeta primers and 13 Jbeta primers. Sequencing was performed with immunoSEQ multiplex PCR; in TCRdb, only in-frame clones are kept and a portion is missing. The table has some 90,000 clones, 65% to 90% seen once. This receptor was obtained from a woman between 70 and 85 years old in good health and CMV-seropositive. The V and J genes are TRBV7-6 and TRBJ2-5, with TRBD2 as a possible D gene (6 bases). Sequencing was performed on PBMCs. The CDR3 loop is CASRRGLTIQETQYF. The CDR3 region has the DNA TGTGCCAGCAGACGGGGACTCACCATCCAAGAGACCCAGTACTTC. The full variable domain, with the rest looked up from reference TRBV7-6 and TRBJ2-5, is GAGVSQSPRYKVTKRGQDVALRCDPISGHVSLYWYRQALGQGPEFLTYFNYEAQQDKSGLPNDRFSAERPEGSISTLTIQRTEQRDSAMYRCASRRGLTIQETQYFGPGTRLLVL.